Listed here are 5 T cell receptor beta chains from one sample, sequenced in a study of blood T cell repertoires in COVID-19. Libraries were prepared by immunoSEQ multiplex PCR; TCRdb keeps only in-frame clonotypes and omits some of them. The data show almost 250,000 clones, around nine tenths seen once. The sequencing sample was made of peripheral blood. These receptor sequences come from an older woman who had recovered from COVID-19.

A single count supports this clone. This rearrangement joins TRBV29-1 to TRBJ1-5, with 11 bases fitting TRBD1. Unmatched junction bases numbered 4, after V lost 6 bases and J lost 3 bases. The CDR3 runs to 14 residues. In germline, CDR1 is SQVTM, CDR2 ANQGSEA. CDR3 region: CSVFGQGANQPQHF. DNA of the CDR3: TGCAGCGTCTTTGGACAGGGGGCCAATCAGCCCCAGCATTTT.

The V call is TRBV7-2, the J call TRBJ1-6, with D unresolved. Germline V CDR1 and CDR2: SGHTA, FQGNSA. Trimming took 5 bases from V and 5 from J, leaving 16 bases between them. This CDR3 is built from 16 residues. The CDR3 DNA is TGTGCCAGCAGCCGGGGTAATGCTCATAATAATTCACCCCTCCACTTT. As protein: CASSRGNAHNNSPLHF.

This clone appeared a single time. The genes are TRBV7-9 and TRBJ1-4, with 7 bases lining up with TRBD1. The CDR3 consists of 14 residues. Germline values: CDR1 SEHNR, CDR2 FQNEAQ (reference sequence). V dropped 5 bases and J dropped 7; count of bases not matched to a gene: 7. The CDR3 loop is CASSPSGQLEKLFF. The CDR3 DNA reads TGTGCCAGCAGCCCCTCGGGACAGCTTGAAAAACTGTTTTTT.

This sequence joins TRBV4-2 and TRBJ2-7; 7 nucleotides match TRBD1. Germline CDR1 LGHNA, CDR2 YNFKEQ. CDR3 length: 14 amino acids. The V gene end was trimmed by 4 bases and the J gene end by 1 base; junction bases not matched to a gene: 4. In nucleotides, the CDR3 is TGTGCCAGCAGCCCGTGGGACAGTTCCTACGAGCAGTACTTC. Translation gives CASSPWDSSYEQYF.

V and J are TRBV24-1 and TRBJ1-5, with TRBD1 matching 7 bases. J gave up 5 bases and V 7 bases, and 7 bases lay outside the gene matches. The CDR3 contains 14 residues. CDR1 KGHDR and CDR2 SFDVKD come from the germline V gene. The CDR3 reads CATSEGQIHQPQHF. The CDR3 DNA is TGTGCCACCAGCGAGGGACAGATCCATCAGCCCCAGCATTTT.